This T cell receptor beta chain was documented in a study of shared T cell receptors in the human thymus. Here immunoSEQ multiplex PCR was the method, and the copy in TCRdb shows in-frame clones only, minus some. The sample consists of under 450,000 clones, approximately 95% of them appearing once. Germline V CDR1 and CDR2: SGHRS, YFSETQ. The CDR3 spans 18 residues. V dropped 2 bases and J dropped 6; count of bases not matched to a gene: 16. This clone has more than one count but fewer than ten. The chain joins TRBV5-1 to TRBJ2-7, with 11 bases matching TRBD2. This sequence originates from a human donor. Sequenced input: thymocytes. CDR3 DNA sequence: TGCGCCAGCAGCTTCAGGCTAGCGGGAGGAGGACTACCGTCCGAGCAGTACTTC. Amino acid sequence: CASSFRLAGGGLPSEQYF.